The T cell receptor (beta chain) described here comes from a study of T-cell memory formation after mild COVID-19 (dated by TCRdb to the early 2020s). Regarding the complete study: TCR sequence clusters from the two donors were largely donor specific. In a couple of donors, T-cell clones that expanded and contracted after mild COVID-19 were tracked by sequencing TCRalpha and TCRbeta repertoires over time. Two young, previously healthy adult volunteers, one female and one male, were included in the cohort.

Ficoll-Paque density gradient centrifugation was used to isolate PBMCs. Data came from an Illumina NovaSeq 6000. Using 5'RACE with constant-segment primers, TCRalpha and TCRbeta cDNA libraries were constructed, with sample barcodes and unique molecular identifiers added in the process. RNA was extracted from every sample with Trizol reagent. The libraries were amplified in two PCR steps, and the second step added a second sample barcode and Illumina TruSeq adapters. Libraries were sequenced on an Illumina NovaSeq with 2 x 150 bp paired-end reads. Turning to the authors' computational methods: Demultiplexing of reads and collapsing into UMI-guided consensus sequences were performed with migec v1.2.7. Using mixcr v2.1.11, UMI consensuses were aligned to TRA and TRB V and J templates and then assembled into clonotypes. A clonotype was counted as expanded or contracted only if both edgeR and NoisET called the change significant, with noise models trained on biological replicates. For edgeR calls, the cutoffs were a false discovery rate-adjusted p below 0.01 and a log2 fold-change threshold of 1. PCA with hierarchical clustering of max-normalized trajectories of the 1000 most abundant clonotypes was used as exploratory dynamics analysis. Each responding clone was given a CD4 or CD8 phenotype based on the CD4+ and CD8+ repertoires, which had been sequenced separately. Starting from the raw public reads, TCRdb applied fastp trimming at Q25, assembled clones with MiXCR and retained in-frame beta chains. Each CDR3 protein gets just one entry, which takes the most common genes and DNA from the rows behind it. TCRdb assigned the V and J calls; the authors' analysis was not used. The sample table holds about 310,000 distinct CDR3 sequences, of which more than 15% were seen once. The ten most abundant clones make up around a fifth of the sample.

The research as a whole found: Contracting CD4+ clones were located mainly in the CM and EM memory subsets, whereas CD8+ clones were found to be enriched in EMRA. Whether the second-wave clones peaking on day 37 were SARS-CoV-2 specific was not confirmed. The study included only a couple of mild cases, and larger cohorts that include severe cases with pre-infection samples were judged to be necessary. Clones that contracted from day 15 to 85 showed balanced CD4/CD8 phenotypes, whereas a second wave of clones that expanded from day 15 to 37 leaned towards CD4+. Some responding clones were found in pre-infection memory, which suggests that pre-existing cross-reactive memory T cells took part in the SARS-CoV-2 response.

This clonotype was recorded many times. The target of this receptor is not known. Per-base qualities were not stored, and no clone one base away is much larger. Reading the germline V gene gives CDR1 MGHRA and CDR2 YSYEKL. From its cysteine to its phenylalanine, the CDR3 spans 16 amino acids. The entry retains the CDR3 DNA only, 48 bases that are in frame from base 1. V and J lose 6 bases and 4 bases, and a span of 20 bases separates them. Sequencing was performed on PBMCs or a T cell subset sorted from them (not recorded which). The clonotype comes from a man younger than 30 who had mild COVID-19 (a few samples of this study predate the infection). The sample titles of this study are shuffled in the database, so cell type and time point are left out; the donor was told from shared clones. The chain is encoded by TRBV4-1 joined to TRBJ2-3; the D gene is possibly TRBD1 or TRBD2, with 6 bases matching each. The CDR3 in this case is CASSPGAPLHADTQYF. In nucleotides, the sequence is TGCGCCAGCAGTCCGGGGGCCCCCCTCCACGCAGATACGCAGTATTTT.